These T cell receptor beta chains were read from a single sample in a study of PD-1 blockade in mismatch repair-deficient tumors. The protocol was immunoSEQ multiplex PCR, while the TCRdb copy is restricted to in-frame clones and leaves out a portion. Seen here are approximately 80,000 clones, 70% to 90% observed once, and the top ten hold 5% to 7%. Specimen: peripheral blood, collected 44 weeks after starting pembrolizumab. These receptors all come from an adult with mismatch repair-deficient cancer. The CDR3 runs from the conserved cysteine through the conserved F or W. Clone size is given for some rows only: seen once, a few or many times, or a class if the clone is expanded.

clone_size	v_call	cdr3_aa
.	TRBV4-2	CASSGTRSNYGHTF
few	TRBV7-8	CASSSTSGSSDTQYF
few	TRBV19	CASSIVAGRDEQYF
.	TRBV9	CASSVDPSSYEQYF
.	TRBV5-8	CASSLRQTGVSQPQHF
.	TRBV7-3	CASSLVREDTDTQYF
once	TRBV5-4	CASSPPLSSGIYNEQFF
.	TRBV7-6	CASSLVSETQYF
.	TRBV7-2	CASSSGQGAVAYEQYF
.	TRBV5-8	CASSARAKADTQYF
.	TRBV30	CAWRDPLSGANVLTF
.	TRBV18	CASSPKYNEQFF
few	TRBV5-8	CASSLDSLGDRDEQFF
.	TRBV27	CASSLSSGTAYEQYF
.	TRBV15	CATSRDRRSGANVLTF
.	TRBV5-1	CASRGDGNTIYF
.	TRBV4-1	CASSQGPGAVGYTF
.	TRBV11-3	CASSLVSGGATGELFF
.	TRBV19	CASSSGGLAGEAKLAKNIQYF
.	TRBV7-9	CASSLDRARGYTF
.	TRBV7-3	CASSAGLAGDREQFF
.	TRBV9	CASSVVEGGPGNIQYF
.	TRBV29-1	CSVERMVVGTGLNYEQYF
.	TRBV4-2	CASSQASRQGTYEQYF
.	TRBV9	CASSAGDREETQYF
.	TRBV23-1	CASSQGSEQYF
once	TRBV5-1	CASSRDIDYGYTF
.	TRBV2	CASSPNYEQYF
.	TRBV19	CASSRTQDNEQFF
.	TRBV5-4	CASSLEGGDGSNEQFF
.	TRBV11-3	CASSLGRHNEQFF
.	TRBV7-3	CASSSGTSGIETQYF
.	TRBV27	CASSPQGGRNTEAFF
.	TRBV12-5	CASGPETTSVDNEQFF
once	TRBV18	CASSPQGRDTGELFF
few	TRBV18	CASSPEARGGYTF
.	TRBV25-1	CASSVTLSDRGINEQFF
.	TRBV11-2	CASSLGGNTEAFF
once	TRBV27	CASSSPSRTGGAGTEAFF
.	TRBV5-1	CASSLTPGGAYEQYF